What follows are 21 T cell receptor beta chains derived from one specimen sequenced in a study of blood T cells in healthy people across ages. A second PCR, run for about 6 to 11 cycles, used a sample-barcoded 5' primer plus a J-beta primer mix. TCRdb independently ran MiXCR on the 5' RACE reads; one entry per CDR3 protein. The table records 630,000 or so distinct CDR3 sequences, about 30% of them present only once. Sequenced: blood. The receptors come from a woman of 80 years or more in good health.

This clonotype showed up many times. The chain couples TRBV3-1 to TRBJ2-7, with 10 bases matching TRBD2. The CDR3 contains 16 residues. Germline lookup yields CDR1 LGHDT and CDR2 YNNKEL (reference sequence). Unmatched junction bases numbered 6, after V lost 2 bases and J lost 2 bases. CDR3: CASSQMSGGGAYEQYF. The CDR3, as DNA: TGTGCCAGCAGCCAAATGAGCGGGGGGGGAGCCTACGAGCAGTACTTC.

As to this clonotype: This clone may be a read error of a much larger clone one base away. This chain uses TRBV3-1 with TRBJ1-2; 7 nucleotides agree with TRBD1. CDR1 and CDR2 from the germline V gene are LGHDT and YNNKEL (reference sequence). V lost 6 bases, J lost 4 bases, and 5 bases stayed unmatched. The CDR3 runs 13 residues. CDR3: CASRQQGSYGYTF. The CDR3 DNA is TGTGCCAGCAGACAACAGGGGTCCTATGGCTACACCTTC.

The chain combines TRBV6-6 with TRBJ1-6, with a possible D match to TRBD1 (6 bases). This CDR3 is 15 amino acids long. V lost 2 bases and J lost 7, with 12 bases in between. Germline values: CDR1 MNHNY, CDR2 SVGAGI (reference sequence). CDR3 sequence (DNA): TGTGCCAGCAGTTACCCCCGGACAGTAAATTCACCCCTCCACTTT. It yields the protein CASSYPRTVNSPLHF.

The rearrangement links TRBV10-3 to TRBJ1-2, with D tentatively TRBD1 (6 bases). Trimming left V 0 bases short and J 7 bases short, with 15 bases between. Germline loops: CDR1 ENHRY, CDR2 SYGVKD. The length of the CDR3 is 15 residues. The CDR3 DNA reads TGTGCCATCAGTGAGTCGGGGTGGGGGCCAGGTGGCTACACCTTC. This sequence encodes CAISESGWGPGGYTF.

This clonotype was detected a few times. This rearrangement joins TRBV2 to TRBJ2-1, with 8 bases aligning to TRBD2. CDR3 length: 16 residues. CDR1 SNHLY and CDR2 FYNNEI come from the germline V gene. V gave up 0 bases and J gave up 4 bases; unmatched junction bases: 5. The chain's CDR3 is CASSEAGGGFYNEQFF. CDR3 coding DNA: TGTGCCAGCAGTGAAGCGGGCGGGGGGTTTTACAATGAGCAGTTCTTC.

The chain employs TRBV5-6 and TRBJ2-3; a possible D gene is TRBD1 (5 bases). The CDR3 totals 14 residues. CDR1 and CDR2 from the germline V gene are SGHDT and YYEEEE. V was trimmed by 4 bases and J by 4 bases, leaving 13 bases between them. The CDR3 bases are TGTGCCAGCAGCCAGGGCCCCATCCCAGATACGCAGTATTTT. Its translation is CASSQGPIPDTQYF.

This clonotype was observed a few times. A clone one base away is much larger, so this may be a read error. V and J are TRBV20-1 and TRBJ2-7; D is possibly TRBD2 (5 bases). CDR1 is DFQATT and CDR2 is SNEGSKA in the germline V gene (reference sequence). V was trimmed by 4 bases and J by 7 bases, leaving 20 bases between them. This CDR3 spans 14 amino acids. The DNA of the CDR3 is TGCAGTGCTACCGGGGAAATAGATAACAATGAGCAGTACTTC. Its protein product is CSATGEIDNNEQYF.

This clonotype was counted once. The rearrangement joins TRBV9 to TRBJ2-7; TRBD2 is a possible D gene (6 bases). The CDR3 length is 15 residues. Germline V gene sequence: CDR1 SGDLS, CDR2 YYNGEE. Deletions cut 3 bases from V and 3 bases from J, with 16 bases between. CDR3 in DNA: TGTGCCAGCAGCGCGGCGGGGACCCCTATCTACGAGCAGTACTTC. Amino acids: CASSAAGTPIYEQYF.

On this clonotype itself: This may arise from a read error, as a much more abundant clone is one base away. This rearrangement joins TRBV14 to TRBJ1-1; D call uncertain. Trimming took 4 bases from V and 0 from J, leaving 9 bases between them. Germline-derived CDR1 and CDR2 are SGHDN and FVKESK. CDR3 length: 14 residues. CDR3 bases: TGTGCCAGCAGCCGGGCCGTAGTGAACACTGAAGCTTTCTTT. Its translation: CASSRAVVNTEAFF.

The CDR3 DNA sequence: TGTGCCAGCAGGAAGGGTAGCCTCAGCACAGATACGCAGTATTTT. Translation gives CASRKGSLSTDTQYF. The gene calls are TRBV7-9 and TRBJ2-3; D uncertain. Trimming pared 6 bases from V and 0 bases from J, leaving 13 bases between. This CDR3 spans 15 amino acids. Germline V gene data show CDR1 as SEHNR and CDR2 as FQNEAQ (reference sequence).

The chain uses TRBV5-1 and TRBJ2-7; D call uncertain. This CDR3 contains 14 residues. The germline V gene has CDR1 SGHRS and CDR2 YFSETQ. Trimming left V 0 bases short and J 7 bases short, with 14 bases between. This CDR3 reads CASSLVSGYNEQYF. For the CDR3, the DNA is TGCGCCAGCAGCTTGGTCTCCGGCTACAATGAGCAGTACTTC.

The CDR3 here is CASSYVRADTQYF. DNA of the CDR3: TGTGCCAGCAGCTATGTTCGGGCAGATACGCAGTATTTT. The chain joins TRBV12-3 or TRBV12-4 to TRBJ2-3; no firm D call. The CDR3 consists of 13 residues. Trimming took 6 bases from V and 4 from J, leaving 11 bases between them.

This clonotype was recorded at least ten times. The chain has TRBV7-9 and TRBJ1-2; D unresolved. Per the germline V gene, CDR1 is SEHNR and CDR2 is FQNEAQ (reference sequence). V was cut by 1 base and J by 6 bases, with 12 bases left in between. The CDR3 runs 14 residues. The chain's CDR3 is CASSLGLARDGYTF. For the CDR3, the DNA is TGTGCCAGCAGCTTAGGGTTGGCACGGGATGGCTACACCTTC.

The V call is TRBV20-1, the J call TRBJ1-6; possibly TRBD1 for D (5 bases). Germline V gene data show CDR1 as DFQATT and CDR2 as SNEGSKA (reference sequence). This CDR3 is 17 amino acids long. The ends were cut back, 0 bases at V and 3 bases at J, with 15 bases in the middle. This CDR3 reads CSARDRGRASYNSPLHF. CDR3 bases: TGCAGTGCTAGAGATCGGGGCAGGGCTAGCTATAATTCACCCCTCCACTTT.

Details on this clonotype: Given a much more abundant clone one base away, this may be a read error. J is TRBJ2-1 and V is TRBV9, with TRBD1 matching over 10 bases. CDR3 length equals 16 residues. Trimming took 0 bases from V and 10 from J; bases not matched to a gene: 10. Germline V gives CDR1 SGDLS, CDR2 YYNGEE. CDR3: CASSVAPGTGAYEQFF. The CDR3, as DNA: TGTGCCAGCAGCGTAGCTCCCGGGACAGGGGCCTACGAGCAGTTCTTC.

To note about this clonotype: A much larger clone differs by one base, so this may be a read error. The CDR3 region has the DNA TGTGTCAGCAGCCCATTCCCACAAGAGACCCAGTACTTC. Its protein product is CVSSPFPQETQYF. The chain couples TRBV9 to TRBJ2-5; no clear D. The V gene's germline CDR1 is SGDLS and CDR2 YYNGEE. This CDR3 spans 13 amino acids. The entire variable domain, with the rest obtained from reference TRBV9 and TRBJ2-5, is as follows: DSGVTQTPKHLITATGQRVTLRCSPRSGDLSVYWYQQSLDQGLQFLIQYYNGEERAKGNILERFSAQQFPDLHSELNLSSLELGDSALYFCVSSPFPQETQYFGPGTRLLVL.

On this clonotype itself: One base away lies a much larger clone, so this may be a sequencing read error. The genes are TRBV6-5 and TRBJ2-2; TRBD1 or TRBD2 may be the D gene (5 bases each). This CDR3 has 15 residues. The V gene lost 4 bases and the J gene lost 3 bases, with 12 bases spanning the gap. CDR1 and CDR2 from the germline V gene are MNHEY and SVGAGI. As DNA, the CDR3 is TGTGCCAGCAGTTTTCGGGGACCCGACACCGGGGAGCTGTTTTTT. Residues: CASSFRGPDTGELFF.

This clonotype was observed at least ten times. The V and J genes are TRBV7-3 and TRBJ2-1, with 13 bases identical to TRBD2. Looked up from germline, CDR1 is SGHTA and CDR2 is FQGTGA. CDR3 size: 13 residues. J was trimmed by 10 bases and V by 5 bases; bases with no gene match: 2. CDR3 sequence (DNA): TGTGCCAGCAGCGGGACTAGCGGGGCCGAGCAGTTCTTC. It specifies CASSGTSGAEQFF.

The chain links TRBV2 to TRBJ2-7; D may be TRBD1 (6 bases). The germline V and J ends were trimmed by 6 bases and 6 bases, with 18 bases remaining between them. The CDR3 runs 14 residues. The V gene's germline CDR1 is SNHLY and CDR2 FYNNEI. This chain's CDR3 is CASRPGTLLPEQYF. For the CDR3, the DNA is TGTGCCAGCAGACCCGGGACACTTCTTCCCGAGCAGTACTTC.

In its sample, this clonotype was seen many times. The chain uses TRBV12-3 or TRBV12-4 and TRBJ1-2; the match to TRBD1 covers 8 bases. The CDR3 contains 13 residues. V lost 6 bases to trimming and J lost 2 bases; unmatched junction nucleotides: 2. The CDR3 sequence is CASRDRANYGYTF. The CDR3 DNA sequence: TGTGCCAGCAGGGACAGGGCGAACTATGGCTACACCTTC.

The DNA for the CDR3 is TGTGCCACCAGTGATCGGGGCCTACACGGGTACAATGAGCAGTTCTTC. It codes for CATSDRGLHGYNEQFF. The rearrangement links TRBV24-1 to TRBJ2-1; D is perhaps TRBD1 or TRBD2 (5 bases each). With 3 bases removed from V and 4 bases from J, the gap between germline ends came to 15 bases. This CDR3 is built from 16 residues. Germline loops: CDR1 KGHDR, CDR2 SFDVKD.